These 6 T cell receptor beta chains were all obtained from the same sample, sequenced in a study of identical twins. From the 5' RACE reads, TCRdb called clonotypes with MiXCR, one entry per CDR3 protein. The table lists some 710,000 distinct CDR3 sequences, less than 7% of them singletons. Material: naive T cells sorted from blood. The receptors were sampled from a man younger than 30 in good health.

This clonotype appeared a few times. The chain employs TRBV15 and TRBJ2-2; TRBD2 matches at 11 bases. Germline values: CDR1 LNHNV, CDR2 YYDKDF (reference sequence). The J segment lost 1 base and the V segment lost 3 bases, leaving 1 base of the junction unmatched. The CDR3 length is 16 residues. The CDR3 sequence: CATSSLAGGNTGELFF. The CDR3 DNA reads TGTGCCACCAGCAGTCTAGCGGGAGGGAACACCGGGGAGCTGTTTTTT.

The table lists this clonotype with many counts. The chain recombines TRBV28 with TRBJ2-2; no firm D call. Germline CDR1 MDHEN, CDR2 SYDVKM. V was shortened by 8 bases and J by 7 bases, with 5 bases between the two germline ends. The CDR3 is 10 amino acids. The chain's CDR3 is CASGIGELFF. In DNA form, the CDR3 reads TGTGCCAGCGGAATCGGGGAGCTGTTTTTT.

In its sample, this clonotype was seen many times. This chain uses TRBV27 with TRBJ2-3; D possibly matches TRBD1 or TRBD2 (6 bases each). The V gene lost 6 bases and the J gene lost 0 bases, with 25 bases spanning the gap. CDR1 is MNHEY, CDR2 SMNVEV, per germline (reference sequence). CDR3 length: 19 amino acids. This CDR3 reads CASRWRGADSFLSTDTQYF. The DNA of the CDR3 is TGTGCCAGCAGATGGAGGGGGGCGGACAGCTTCCTTAGCACAGATACGCAGTATTTT.

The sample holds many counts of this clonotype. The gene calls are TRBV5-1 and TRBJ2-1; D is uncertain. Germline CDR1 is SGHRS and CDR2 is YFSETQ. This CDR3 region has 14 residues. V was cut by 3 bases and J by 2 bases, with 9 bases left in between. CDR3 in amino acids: CASSSAVTYNEQFF. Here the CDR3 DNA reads TGCGCCAGCAGCTCCGCAGTTACCTACAATGAGCAGTTCTTC.

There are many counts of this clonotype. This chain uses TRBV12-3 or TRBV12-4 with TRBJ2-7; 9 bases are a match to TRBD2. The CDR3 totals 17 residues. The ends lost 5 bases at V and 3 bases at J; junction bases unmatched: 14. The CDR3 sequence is CASSPCEAGGLLYEQYV. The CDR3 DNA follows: TGTGCCAGCAGTCCATGTGAAGCGGGAGGCCTCCTCTACGAGCAGTACGTC.

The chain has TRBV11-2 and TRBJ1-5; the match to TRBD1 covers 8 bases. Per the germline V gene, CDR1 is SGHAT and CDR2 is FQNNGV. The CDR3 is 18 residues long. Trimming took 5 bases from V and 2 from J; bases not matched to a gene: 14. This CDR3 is CASSAPDRAHEGNQPQHF. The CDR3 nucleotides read TGTGCCAGCAGCGCACCGGACAGGGCTCATGAGGGCAATCAGCCCCAGCATTTT.